This is a list of T cell receptor beta chains from one sample in a study of shared clonotypes between healthy human individuals. Clones were sequenced by immunoSEQ multiplex PCR, and TCRdb holds only the in-frame ones, with some missing. Among around 440,000 clones listed, 75% to 80% were seen once. Sequencing input: PBMCs. These receptors came from a woman between 35 and 50 years old in good health. Some clones in this sample may be carry-over from other donors' samples. The CDR3 runs from the conserved cysteine through the conserved F or W. D genes are given only for firm matches.

15	TRBV11-1	.	TRBJ2-5	CASSLGGAGLETQYF
16	TRBV21-1	.	TRBJ2-3	CASSTRLAVSTDTQYF
14	TRBV4-1	.	TRBJ1-1	CASSQDEEDTEAFF
17	TRBV6-4	.	TRBJ2-6	CASSEEGWDAGANVLTF
16	TRBV21-1	.	TRBJ1-4	CASSKAGRGSGEKLFF
15	TRBV28	TRBD1	TRBJ2-7	CASTSGQGRSYEQYF
12	TRBV6-5	.	TRBJ2-7	CASRGLLYEQYF
15	TRBV7-2	TRBD1	TRBJ2-7	CASSPNRGPPYEQYF
13	TRBV7-2	.	TRBJ2-5	CASSFDREETQHF
16	TRBV28	TRBD2	TRBJ2-1	CASSPSRASGYNEQFF
14	TRBV27	.	TRBJ1-1	CASSSPGAWGGAFF
17	TRBV4-2	.	TRBJ2-3	CASSSRYTGIGTDTQYF